The 15 T cell receptor beta chains given below trace back to one sample, sequenced in a study of blood T cell repertoires in acute mononucleosis. Clones were sequenced by immunoSEQ multiplex PCR, and TCRdb holds only the in-frame ones, with some missing. The table records over a thousand clones, around a quarter of them present only once. Time point indicated: convalescence about 6 months (5-8 months) after acute presentation (visit 7). Sequencing used EBV YVL epitope tetramer+ CD8+ T cells sorted from PBMCs, obtained during convalescence from infectious mononucleosis. Subset in this sample: CD8 T cells binding a tetramer with EBV BRLF1 109-117 peptide (YVL-BR). These receptor sequences come from a woman between 18 and 29 years old with infectious mononucleosis caused by EBV.

The chain recombines TRBV29-1 with TRBJ2-1; TRBD2 matches at 13 bases. The CDR3 has 21 amino acids. V shed 6 bases, J shed 0 bases, and the junction held 20 bases outside the gene matches. Germline V gives CDR1 SQVTM, CDR2 ANQGSEA. The CDR3 is CSVGGSGAGTSGAYSYNEQFF. In nucleotides, the CDR3 is TGCAGCGTAGGTGGGTCAGGGGCCGGGACTAGCGGGGCATACTCCTACAATGAGCAGTTCTTC.

This clone came up a few times. The rearrangement joins TRBV27 to TRBJ2-4; 8 nucleotides match TRBD1. TRBJ2-7 matches the DNA end more closely, so the J call is doubtful. Germline V gene data show CDR1 as MNHEY and CDR2 as SMNVEV (reference sequence). This CDR3 spans 15 amino acids. CDR3: CASSSHSDRVDEQYF. CDR3 bases: TGTGCCAGCAGTTCCCACTCGGACAGGGTTGACGAGCAGTACTTC.

The chain has TRBV6-5 and TRBJ2-3; D uncertain. The V end lost 5 bases, the J end lost 9 bases, and 21 bases lay between the germline ends. This CDR3 is built from 15 residues. CDR1 and CDR2 (germline): MNHEY, SVGAGI. The CDR3 bases are TGTGCCAGCAGTGCCCTACTTGGGTCAGCAACGACGCAGTATTTT. This gives the protein CASSALLGSATTQYF.

This clone occurred a few times. The V call is TRBV19, the J call TRBJ2-1; D may match TRBD1 or TRBD2 (5 bases each). From germline, CDR1 is LNHDA and CDR2 SQIVND (reference sequence). V lost 7 bases to trimming and J lost 14 bases, with 21 bases between them. This CDR3 comprises 13 residues. This chain's CDR3 is CASTGGVTYNEFF. The CDR3 DNA reads TGTGCCAGTACTGGGGGAGTGACCTACAATGAGTTCTTC. Based on the CDR3 plus reference TRBV19 and TRBJ2-1, the full variable domain is DGGITQSPKYLFRKEGQNVTLSCEQNLNHDAMYWYRQDPGQGLRLIYYSQIVNDFQKGDIAEGYSVSREKKESFPLTVTSAQKNPTAFYLCASTGGVTYNEFFGPGTRLTVL.

V is TRBV28 and J is TRBJ2-4; D might be TRBD2 (5 bases). Germline V CDR1 and CDR2: MDHEN, SYDVKM. Trimming removed 2 bases at V and 13 bases at J, with 21 bases between. CDR3 length: 15 amino acids. DNA for the CDR3: TGTGCCAGCAGTTTAATGCTGGGCAGCGGAGCCATGCAGTACTTC. Residues: CASSLMLGSGAMQYF.

The V call is TRBV29-1, the J call TRBJ2-1, with 13 bases identical to TRBD2. There are 21 residues in the CDR3. CDR1 and CDR2 (germline): SQVTM, ANQGSEA. The CDR3 nucleotides read TGCATCGTAGGCTGGACAGGGTCCGGGACTAGCGGGGCATACTCCTACAATGAGCAGTTCTTC. It translates to CIVGWTGSGTSGAYSYNEQFF.

Concerning this clone itself: Only one base separates this from a far larger clonotype, so it likely reflects a read error. At the DNA level, this CDR3 is encoded by other sequences in the same sample as well. J is TRBJ2-1 and V is TRBV29-1; 13 bases fit TRBD2. V shed 8 bases and J 0 bases; nucleotides not matched to a gene: 22. This CDR3 spans 21 amino acids. Germline V lookup: CDR1 SQVTM, CDR2 ANQGSEA. The CDR3, as DNA: TGCAGCTTAGGAGGGACAGGGTCCGGGACTAGCGGGGCATACTCCTACAATGAGCAGTTCTTC. Translated, it gives CSLGGTGSGTSGAYSYNEQFF.

This clone was seen repeatedly, ten times or more. This chain uses TRBV2 with TRBJ1-2; D may be TRBD1 (6 bases). The CDR3 runs 15 residues. Germline lookup yields CDR1 SNHLY and CDR2 FYNNEI. V lost 5 bases and J 0 bases, leaving 13 bases between the germline ends. The DNA of the CDR3 is TGTGCCAGCAGTAACTTCGGGACAACTAACTATGGCTACACCTTC. Protein product: CASSNFGTTNYGYTF.

A remark on this clone: A far larger clone is off by one base, so a read error is likely. The J gene is TRBJ1-2, the V gene TRBV6-5; D unclear. Looked up from germline, CDR1 is MNHEY and CDR2 is SVGAGI. V was clipped by 3 bases and J by 7 bases, with 9 bases between them. This CDR3 has 12 amino acids. CDR3 nucleotide sequence: TGTGCCAGCAGTTATATCTGGGTTGGCTACACCTTC. Protein sequence: CASSYIWVGYTF.

The rearrangement links TRBV29-1 to TRBJ2-1, with TRBD2 matching 8 bases. V gave up 6 bases and J gave up 0 bases; unmatched junction bases: 25. CDR3 length: 21 amino acids. Germline values: CDR1 SQVTM, CDR2 ANQGSEA. CDR3 sequence (DNA): TGCAGCGTAGGAGGGAGAGGGTCCGGGACTAGGGGGGCATTCTCCTACAATGAGCAGTTCTTC. It translates to CSVGGRGSGTRGAFSYNEQFF.

This clone was counted between two and nine times. This likely reflects a read error, since a far larger clone is one base away. The CDR3 bases are TGCGCCAGCAGTGCCCACAATGAGCAGTTCTTC. Translating it yields CASSAHNEQFF. The genes are TRBV5-1 and TRBJ2-1, with unresolved D. This CDR3 spans 11 amino acids. The germline CDR1 and CDR2 sequences are SGHRS and YFSETQ. V dropped 5 bases and J dropped 5 bases, with 5 bases sitting between them.

The chain joins TRBV27 to TRBJ2-1, with a tentative D call TRBD1 (5 bases). The germline gives CDR1 MNHEY, CDR2 SMNVEV (reference sequence). The CDR3 is 14 residues long. Trimming removed 7 bases at V and 0 bases at J, with 10 bases between. Written as DNA, the CDR3 is TGTGCCAGCACGACAGCGAGCTCCTACAATGAGCAGTTCTTC. It yields the protein CASTTASSYNEQFF.

This clone has a handful of counts. The junction departs from germline at one end; a sequencing error may be responsible. The chain is built from TRBV19 and TRBJ2-1; D is uncertain. This CDR3 is built from 11 residues. CDR1 is LNHDA and CDR2 is SQIVND in the germline V gene (reference sequence). CDR3 in DNA: TGTGCCAGCAGTATCTACAATGAGCAGTTCTTC. Protein product: CASSIYNEQFF.

In regard to this clone: The sample holds other DNA sequences that translate to the same CDR3. The chain joins TRBV29-1 to TRBJ2-1; 11 nucleotides align to TRBD2. Germline V lookup: CDR1 SQVTM, CDR2 ANQGSEA. This CDR3 region has 21 residues. Losses at the gene ends were 6 bases for V and 0 bases for J; bases not matched to a gene: 22. The CDR3 is CSVGGTGSVTSGAYSYNEQFF. CDR3 nucleotides: TGCAGCGTAGGCGGGACAGGTTCCGTGACTAGCGGGGCATACTCCTACAATGAGCAGTTCTTC.

This clone was counted only a few times. The V and J genes are TRBV7-9 and TRBJ1-2; no reliable D call. The V end lost 5 bases, the J end lost 8 bases, and 18 bases lay between the germline ends. This CDR3 is built from 14 residues. Germline CDR1 SEHNR, CDR2 FQNEAQ (reference sequence). Here the CDR3 reads CASSPGSSLRGYTF. The CDR3 bases are TGTGCCAGCAGCCCCGGCTCGAGCCTTAGGGGCTACACCTTC.